The 10 T cell receptor beta chains below all came from one sample that was sequenced in a study of blood T cells in healthy people across ages. PCR was performed a second time for roughly 7 to 12 cycles using a sample-barcoded 5' primer and a J-beta primer mix. A single record per CDR3 protein comes from TCRdb applying MiXCR to the 5' RACE reads. Of about 830,000 distinct CDR3 sequences detected, 55% to 75% appear once; the ten largest clones hold approximately 20%. Sample: blood. The receptors here all came from a man younger than 40 in good health.

This sequence joins TRBV20-1 and TRBJ2-1, with D possibly matching TRBD2 (6 bases). CDR1 is DFQATT, CDR2 SNEGSKA, per germline (reference sequence). The V gene lost 3 bases and the J gene lost 9 bases, with 24 bases spanning the gap. The CDR3 consists of 16 residues. CDR3 sequence: CSARDLAGSTRGEQFF. The CDR3 nucleotides are TGCAGTGCTAGGGACTTGGCGGGGTCCACTAGGGGTGAGCAGTTCTTC.

This clonotype has more than one count but fewer than ten. The chain employs TRBV10-3 and TRBJ2-7, with D perhaps TRBD1 (6 bases). Looked up from germline, CDR1 is ENHRY and CDR2 is SYGVKD. The CDR3 length is 13 residues. V lost 10 bases to trimming and J lost 6 bases, with 19 bases between them. The CDR3: CATAGAPPGEQYF. The CDR3 DNA reads as TGTGCCACGGCAGGGGCCCCCCCGGGCGAGCAGTACTTC.

The gene calls are TRBV6-2 or TRBV6-3 and TRBJ2-3; D call uncertain. CDR3 size: 17 residues. Germline-derived CDR1 and CDR2 are MNHEY and SVGEGT. Trimming stripped 0 bases from V and 3 bases from J, with 16 bases between. As DNA, the CDR3 is TGTGCCAGCAGTTACTCAACCAGGAGATTAGCAACAGATACGCAGTATTTT. It translates to CASSYSTRRLATDTQYF.

This clonotype was found a few times. This chain uses TRBV5-1 with TRBJ2-7; a possible D gene is TRBD1 (6 bases). The V gene lost 2 bases and the J gene lost 6 bases, with 15 bases spanning the gap. This CDR3 spans 14 amino acids. Germline V gene data show CDR1 as SGHRS and CDR2 as YFSETQ. CDR3 loop: CASSFRTQGGEQYF. The CDR3 bases are TGCGCCAGCAGCTTCAGGACCCAAGGGGGCGAGCAGTACTTC.

The genes are TRBV5-5 and TRBJ2-3; unclear D gene. V was shortened by 4 bases and J by 7 bases, with 13 bases between the two germline ends. Germline V lookup: CDR1 SGHKS, CDR2 YYEKEE (reference sequence). This CDR3 spans 13 amino acids. The CDR3 loop reads CASSLPLVNTQYF. CDR3 DNA sequence: TGTGCCAGCAGCCTCCCACTCGTGAATACGCAGTATTTT.

This clonotype has a handful of counts. The chain is built from TRBV15 and TRBJ2-5, with 10 positions matching TRBD1. V lost 1 base to trimming and J lost 11 bases; unmatched junction nucleotides: 10. This CDR3 has 15 amino acids. Germline assignment: CDR1 LNHNV and CDR2 YYDKDF (reference sequence). CDR3 DNA: TGTGCCACCAGCAGAGGGGGGGACAGGGGAAAGATGCAGTACTTC. Encoded protein: CATSRGGDRGKMQYF. Combining the CDR3 with reference TRBV15 and TRBJ2-5 gives the whole variable domain DAMVIQNPRYQVTQFGKPVTLSCSQTLNHNVMYWYQQKSSQAPKLLFHYYDKDFNNEADTPDNFQSRRPNTSFCFLDIRSPGLGDTAMYLCATSRGGDRGKMQYFGPGTRLLVL.

This chain joins TRBV20-1 and TRBJ1-5, with D uncertain. The CDR3 runs to 13 residues. The ends were cut back, 0 bases at V and 6 bases at J, with 9 bases in the middle. Germline CDR1 is DFQATT and CDR2 is SNEGSKA (reference sequence). CDR3 residues: CSARDLLGQPQHF. In DNA, the CDR3 is TGCAGTGCTAGAGATCTTTTGGGTCAGCCCCAGCATTTT.

The chain joins TRBV11-2 to TRBJ2-1, with a weak D call TRBD1 (5 bases). V was pared by 8 bases and J by 10 bases, with 12 bases between. CDR3 length: 11 amino acids. Germline V gene sequence: CDR1 SGHAT, CDR2 FQNNGV. The CDR3 spells CASQGDREQFF. In DNA form, the CDR3 reads TGTGCCAGCCAAGGTGACAGAGAGCAGTTCTTC.

The chain couples TRBV20-1 to TRBJ2-5, with D perhaps TRBD2 (6 bases). The CDR3 extends over 15 amino acids. Trimming pared 3 bases from V and 2 bases from J, leaving 16 bases between. Germline values: CDR1 DFQATT, CDR2 SNEGSKA (reference sequence). The CDR3 nucleotides read TGCAGTGCTAGCCGCCCGGGGGTAGGTCAAGAGACCCAGTACTTC. Amino acid sequence: CSASRPGVGQETQYF.

The sample holds many counts of this clonotype. The J gene is TRBJ2-3, the V gene TRBV7-2; weak D call: TRBD2 (5 bases). Germline V gene data show CDR1 as SGHTA and CDR2 as FQGNSA. The CDR3 contains 12 residues. V lost 5 bases to trimming and J lost 2 bases, with 5 bases between them. The CDR3 loop reads CASSRDTDTQYF. CDR3 nucleotides: TGTGCCAGCAGCCGGGACACAGATACGCAGTATTTT.